This T cell receptor (beta chain) was obtained from a study of early T cells in non-severe SARS-CoV-2 infection. Study context: Unsorted whole-blood RNA was sequenced in bulk, leaving chains unpaired.

General study points: VDJdb matching, biased toward anti-spike CD8 responses, missed private and CD4 specificities.

Individual cDNA molecules were tagged with unique molecular identifiers, the study reported. TCRdb re-analysed the 5' RACE reads in MiXCR, keeping a single row per CDR3 protein. This sample carries approximately 70,000 distinct CDR3 sequences, around 11% of them seen once, and the ten largest clones take approximately 6.4%. The CDR3 has 11 residues. V lost 10 bases and J 2 bases, leaving 6 bases between the germline ends. From germline, CDR1 is MNHEY and CDR2 SVGAGI. This clonotype was found a few times. The antigen remains unidentified. The rearrangement links TRBV6-5 to TRBJ1-3, with no clear D. The TCR sequence derives from an adult who was a healthcare worker with PCR-confirmed SARS-CoV-2 infection or an uninfected control (not recorded which). Sequences were obtained from whole blood. The CDR3 DNA sequence: TGTGCCACCCAGGCTGGAAACACCATATATTTT. Translating it yields CATQAGNTIYF.